This T cell receptor beta chain came from a study of blood T cell repertoires in COVID-19. The overall study: COVID-19 samples, acute and convalescent, were from the United States, Italy and Spain. From T cells, B-cell-depleted T cells, or PBMCs came the material, which was cDNA or gDNA.

Authors' processing steps: Reference gene primers were amplified, and this amplification served to estimate nucleated cell counts. Generated by immunoSEQ multiplex PCR, the TCRdb table keeps only in-frame clones and is missing some. V and J calls and clone size are as listed in that table; D and trimming were resolved from the DNA. Seen here are roughly 140,000 clones, 60% to 85% observed once, and the top ten hold around 8.7%. The V end lost 3 bases, the J end lost 7 bases, and 6 bases lay between the germline ends. The CDR3 runs 11 residues. From germline, CDR1 is MDHEN and CDR2 SYDVKM. The receptor was isolated from a man aged 50 to 59 with active or convalescent COVID-19. The V gene is TRBV28, the J gene TRBJ1-2; D gene ambiguous. Sequenced material: peripheral blood. CDR3 region: CASSLGSGYTF. The CDR3 nucleotides are TGTGCCAGCAGTTTGGGGAGTGGCTACACCTTC.